This T cell receptor (beta chain) emerged from a study of blood T cell repertoires in COVID-19. The wider study: Samples of COVID-19 (acute and convalescent) were obtained from the United States, Italy and Spain.

Recruited during active infection, patients (from Seattle) were subsequently followed longitudinally. CDR1 and CDR2 from the germline V gene are KGHSH and LQKENI. V trimming: 6 bases; J trimming: 5 bases; junction bases outside the gene matches: 10. This CDR3 comprises 15 residues. How the authors handled the data: Estimation of nucleated cell counts was performed using reference gene primer amplification. Sequencing was performed with immunoSEQ multiplex PCR; in TCRdb, only in-frame clones are kept and a portion is missing. D and trimming were read from the DNA, whereas the V and J calls and clone size are those reported in that table. The data hold approximately 340,000 clones, with roughly 87% observed a single time. In its sample, this clone was seen a few times.

Source material: peripheral blood. The chain links TRBV18 to TRBJ2-5; 9 positions agree with TRBD1. The TCR sequence derives from a man aged 30-40 years with COVID-19, enrolled during active disease. The CDR3 DNA follows: TGTGCCAGCTCCTCAATTGGGACAGGGATGGAGACCCAGTACTTC. It encodes CASSSIGTGMETQYF.